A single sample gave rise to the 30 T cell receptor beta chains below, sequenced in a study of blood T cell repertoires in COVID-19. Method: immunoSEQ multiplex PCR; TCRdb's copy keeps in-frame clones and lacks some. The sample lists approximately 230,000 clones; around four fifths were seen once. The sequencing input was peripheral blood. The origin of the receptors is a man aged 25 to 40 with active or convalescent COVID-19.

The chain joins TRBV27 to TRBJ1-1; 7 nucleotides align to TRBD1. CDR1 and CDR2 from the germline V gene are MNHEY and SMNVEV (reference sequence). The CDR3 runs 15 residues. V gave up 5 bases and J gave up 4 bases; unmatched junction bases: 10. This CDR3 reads CASSNRGRSSTEAFF. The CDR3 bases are TGTGCCAGCAGTAACAGGGGTCGCTCAAGCACTGAAGCTTTCTTT.

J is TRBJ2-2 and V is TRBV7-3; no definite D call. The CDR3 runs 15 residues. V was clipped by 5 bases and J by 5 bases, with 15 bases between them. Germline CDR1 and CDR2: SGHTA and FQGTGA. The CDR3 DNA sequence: TGTGCCAGCAGCCCCTTAATAGCCAGTACCGGGGAGCTGTTTTTT. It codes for CASSPLIASTGELFF.

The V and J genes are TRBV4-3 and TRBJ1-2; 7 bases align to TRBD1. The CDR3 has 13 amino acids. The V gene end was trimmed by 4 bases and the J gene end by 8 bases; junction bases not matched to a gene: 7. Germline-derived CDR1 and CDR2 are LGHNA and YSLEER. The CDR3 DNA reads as TGCGCCAGCAGCCGTGACAGGGTTTACGGCTACACCTTC. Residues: CASSRDRVYGYTF.

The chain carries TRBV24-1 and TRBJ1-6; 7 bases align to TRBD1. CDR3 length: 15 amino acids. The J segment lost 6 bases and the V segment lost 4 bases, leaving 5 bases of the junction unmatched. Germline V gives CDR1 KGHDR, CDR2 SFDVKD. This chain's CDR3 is CATSDRTGGNSPLHF. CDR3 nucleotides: TGTGCCACCAGTGACCGGACAGGAGGTAATTCACCCCTCCACTTT.

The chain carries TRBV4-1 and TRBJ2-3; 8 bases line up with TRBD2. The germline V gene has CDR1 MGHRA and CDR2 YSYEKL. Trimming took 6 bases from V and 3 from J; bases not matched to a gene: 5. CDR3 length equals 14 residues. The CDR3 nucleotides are TGCGCCAGCAGACTGGCTAGCGGGACAGATACGCAGTATTTT. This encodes CASRLASGTDTQYF.

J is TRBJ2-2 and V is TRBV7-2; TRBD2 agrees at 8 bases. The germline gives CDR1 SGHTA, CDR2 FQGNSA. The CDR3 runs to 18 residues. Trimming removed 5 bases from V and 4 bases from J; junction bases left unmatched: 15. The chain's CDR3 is CASSPSALGRAGTGELFF. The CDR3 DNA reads TGTGCCAGCAGCCCCTCGGCCCTCGGGAGGGCGGGCACCGGGGAGCTGTTTTTT.

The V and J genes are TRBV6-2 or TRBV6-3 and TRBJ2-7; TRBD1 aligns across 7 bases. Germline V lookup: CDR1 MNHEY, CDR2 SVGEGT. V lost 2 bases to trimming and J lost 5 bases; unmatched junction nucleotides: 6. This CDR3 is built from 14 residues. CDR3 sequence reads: CASSYRGRVDEQYF. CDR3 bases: TGTGCCAGCAGTTACAGGGGGCGCGTCGACGAGCAGTACTTC.

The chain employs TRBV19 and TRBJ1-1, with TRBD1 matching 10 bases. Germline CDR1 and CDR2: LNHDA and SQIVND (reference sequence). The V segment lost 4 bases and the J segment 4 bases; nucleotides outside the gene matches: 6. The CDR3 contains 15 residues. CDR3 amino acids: CASSTGTGAPTEAFF. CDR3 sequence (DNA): TGTGCCAGTAGTACCGGGACAGGGGCCCCCACTGAAGCTTTCTTT.

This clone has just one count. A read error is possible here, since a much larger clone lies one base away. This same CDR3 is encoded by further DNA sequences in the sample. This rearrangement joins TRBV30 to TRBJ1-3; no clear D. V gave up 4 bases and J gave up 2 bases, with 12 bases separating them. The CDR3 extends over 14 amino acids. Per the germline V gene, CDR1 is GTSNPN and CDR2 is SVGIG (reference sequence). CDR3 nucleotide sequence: TGTGCCTGGAATAACGGGTCCCCTGGAAACACCATATATTTT. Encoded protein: CAWNNGSPGNTIYF.

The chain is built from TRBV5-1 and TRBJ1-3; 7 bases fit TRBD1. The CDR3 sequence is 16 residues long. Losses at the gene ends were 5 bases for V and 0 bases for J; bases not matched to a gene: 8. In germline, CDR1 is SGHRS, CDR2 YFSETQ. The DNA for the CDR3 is TGCGCCAGCAGGGAAACCCAGGGGGGCTCTGGAAACACCATATATTTT. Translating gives CASRETQGGSGNTIYF.

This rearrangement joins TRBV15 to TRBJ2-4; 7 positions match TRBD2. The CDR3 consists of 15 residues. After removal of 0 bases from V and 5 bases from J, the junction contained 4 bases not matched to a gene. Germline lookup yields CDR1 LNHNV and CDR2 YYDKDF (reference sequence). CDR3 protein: CATSRDAGVENIQYF. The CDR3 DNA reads TGTGCCACCAGCAGAGATGCGGGAGTAGAAAACATTCAGTACTTC.

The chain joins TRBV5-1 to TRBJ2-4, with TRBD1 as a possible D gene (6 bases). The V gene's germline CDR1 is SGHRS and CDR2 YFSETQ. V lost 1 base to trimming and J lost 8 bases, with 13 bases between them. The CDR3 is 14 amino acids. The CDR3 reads CASSLYPGADIQYF. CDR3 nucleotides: TGCGCCAGCAGCTTGTATCCAGGGGCGGACATTCAGTACTTC.

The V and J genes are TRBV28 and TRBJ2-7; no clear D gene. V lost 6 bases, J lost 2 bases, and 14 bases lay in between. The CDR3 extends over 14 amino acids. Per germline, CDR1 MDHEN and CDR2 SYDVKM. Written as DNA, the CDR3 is TGTGCCAGCAGCTGGGTGGCAGGCCCCTACGAGCAGTACTTC. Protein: CASSWVAGPYEQYF.

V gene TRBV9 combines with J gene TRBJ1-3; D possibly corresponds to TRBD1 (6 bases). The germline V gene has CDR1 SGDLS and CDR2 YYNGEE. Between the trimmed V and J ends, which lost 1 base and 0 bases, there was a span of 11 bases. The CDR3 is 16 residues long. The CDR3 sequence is CASSVTGTPSGNTIYF. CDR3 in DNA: TGTGCCAGCAGCGTAACCGGGACACCCTCTGGAAACACCATATATTTT.

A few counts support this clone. The CDR3 here is CAIAGTPGNTIYF. The CDR3 DNA is TGTGCCATCGCCGGGACACCTGGAAACACCATATATTTT. The genes are TRBV10-3 and TRBJ1-3, with a weak D call TRBD1 (6 bases). V lost 8 bases, J lost 2 bases, and 10 bases lay in between. Germline CDR1 ENHRY, CDR2 SYGVKD. The CDR3 is 13 amino acids.

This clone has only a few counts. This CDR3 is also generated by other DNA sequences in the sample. In nucleotides, the CDR3 is TGCGCCAGCAGCCCCGGGTACGAGCAGTACTTC. This translates into CASSPGYEQYF. This sequence joins TRBV4-1 and TRBJ2-7; D unclear. Trimming pared 4 bases from V and 4 bases from J, leaving 5 bases between. Germline CDR1 is MGHRA and CDR2 is YSYEKL. The length of the CDR3 is 11 residues.

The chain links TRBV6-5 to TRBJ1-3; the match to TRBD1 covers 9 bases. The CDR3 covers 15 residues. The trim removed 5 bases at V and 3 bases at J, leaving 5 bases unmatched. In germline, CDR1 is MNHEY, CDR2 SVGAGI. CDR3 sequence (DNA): TGTGCCAGCAGTCAAACAGGGGGCAGTGGAAACACCATATATTTT. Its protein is CASSQTGGSGNTIYF.

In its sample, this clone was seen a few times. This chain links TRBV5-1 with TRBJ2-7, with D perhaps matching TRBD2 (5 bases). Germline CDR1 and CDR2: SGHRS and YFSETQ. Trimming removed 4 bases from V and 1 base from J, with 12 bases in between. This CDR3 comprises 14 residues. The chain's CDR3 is CASSPPGSSYEQYF. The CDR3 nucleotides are TGCGCCAGCAGCCCTCCGGGATCGTCCTACGAGCAGTACTTC.

The CDR3 sequence: CASSLQGSRTEQYF. CDR3 nucleotide sequence: TGTGCCAGCAGCCTACAAGGTTCCCGGACAGAGCAGTACTTC. The chain couples TRBV14 to TRBJ2-7; perhaps TRBD1 as D (5 bases). Germline CDR1 SGHDN, CDR2 FVKESK. V lost 4 bases and J lost 7, with 17 bases in between. This CDR3 has 14 amino acids.

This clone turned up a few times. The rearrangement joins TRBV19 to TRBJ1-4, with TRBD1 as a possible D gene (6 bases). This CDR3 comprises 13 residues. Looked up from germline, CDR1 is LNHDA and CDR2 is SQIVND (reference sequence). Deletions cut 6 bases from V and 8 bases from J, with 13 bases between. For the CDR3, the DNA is TGTGCCAGTAGCAACGACAGGCCCGAAAAACTGTTTTTT. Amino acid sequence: CASSNDRPEKLFF.

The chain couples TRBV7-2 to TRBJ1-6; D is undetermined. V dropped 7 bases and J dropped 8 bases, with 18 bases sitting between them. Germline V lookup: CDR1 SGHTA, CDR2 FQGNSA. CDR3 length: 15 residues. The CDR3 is CASTAEGRRHSPLHF. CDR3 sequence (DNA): TGTGCCAGCACCGCGGAGGGCCGGAGACATTCACCCCTCCACTTT.

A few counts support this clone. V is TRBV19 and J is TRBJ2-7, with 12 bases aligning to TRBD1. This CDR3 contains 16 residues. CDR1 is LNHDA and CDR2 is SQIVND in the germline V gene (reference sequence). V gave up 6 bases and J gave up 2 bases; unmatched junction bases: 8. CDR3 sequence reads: CASRGTGGQKPYEQYF. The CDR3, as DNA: TGTGCCAGTAGAGGGACAGGGGGCCAAAAACCCTACGAGCAGTACTTC.

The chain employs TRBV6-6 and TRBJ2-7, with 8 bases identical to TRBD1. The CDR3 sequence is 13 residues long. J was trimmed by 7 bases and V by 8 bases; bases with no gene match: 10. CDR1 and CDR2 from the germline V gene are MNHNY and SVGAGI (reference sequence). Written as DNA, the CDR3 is TGTGCCAGCCTGCGGGGTACAGGGGGGGAGCAGTACTTC. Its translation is CASLRGTGGEQYF.

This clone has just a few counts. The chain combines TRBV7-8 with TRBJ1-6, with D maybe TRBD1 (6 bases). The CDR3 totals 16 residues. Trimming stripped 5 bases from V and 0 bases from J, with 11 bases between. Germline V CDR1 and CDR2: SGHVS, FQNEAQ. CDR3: CASSPGTTSYNSPLHF. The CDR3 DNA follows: TGTGCCAGCAGCCCTGGGACAACCTCCTATAATTCACCCCTCCACTTT.

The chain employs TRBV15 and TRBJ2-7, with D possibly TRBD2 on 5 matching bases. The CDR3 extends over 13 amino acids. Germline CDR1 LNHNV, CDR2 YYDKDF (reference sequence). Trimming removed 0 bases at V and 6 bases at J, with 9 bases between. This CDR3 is CATSRDYAGEQYF. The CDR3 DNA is TGTGCCACCAGCAGAGATTACGCGGGCGAGCAGTACTTC.

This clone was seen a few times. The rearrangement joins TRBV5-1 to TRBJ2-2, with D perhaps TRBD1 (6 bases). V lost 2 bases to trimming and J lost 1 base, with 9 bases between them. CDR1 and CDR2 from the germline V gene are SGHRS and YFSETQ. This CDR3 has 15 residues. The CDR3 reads CASSLIGGNTGELFF. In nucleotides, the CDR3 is TGCGCCAGCAGCTTAATAGGGGGGAACACCGGGGAGCTGTTTTTT.

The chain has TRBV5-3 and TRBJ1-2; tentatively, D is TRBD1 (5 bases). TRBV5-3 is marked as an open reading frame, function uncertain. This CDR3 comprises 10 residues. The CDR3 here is CGDSGEGYTF. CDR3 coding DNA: TGTGGCGACAGCGGGGAGGGCTACACCTTC.

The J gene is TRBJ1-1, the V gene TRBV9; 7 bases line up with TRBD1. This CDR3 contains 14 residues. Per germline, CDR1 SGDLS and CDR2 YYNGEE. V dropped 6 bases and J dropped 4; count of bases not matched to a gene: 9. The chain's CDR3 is CASIVRGHGTEAFF. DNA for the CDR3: TGTGCCAGCATCGTTAGGGGGCATGGCACTGAAGCTTTCTTT.

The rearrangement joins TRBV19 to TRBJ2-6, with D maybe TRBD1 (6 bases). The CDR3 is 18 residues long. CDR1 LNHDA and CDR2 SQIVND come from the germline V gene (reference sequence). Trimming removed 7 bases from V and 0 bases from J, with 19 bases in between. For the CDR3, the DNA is TGTGCCAGTATTCAATACTCCAGGGGAAGCTCTGGGGCCAACGTCCTGACTTTC. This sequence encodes CASIQYSRGSSGANVLTF.

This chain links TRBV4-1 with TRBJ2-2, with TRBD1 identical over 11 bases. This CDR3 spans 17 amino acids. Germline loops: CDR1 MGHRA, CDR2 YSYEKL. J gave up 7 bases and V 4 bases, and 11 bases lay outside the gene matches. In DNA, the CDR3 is TGCGCCAGCAGCCTAACTCCGGGACAGGGGGTTGGCGGGGAGCTGTTTTTT. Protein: CASSLTPGQGVGGELFF.